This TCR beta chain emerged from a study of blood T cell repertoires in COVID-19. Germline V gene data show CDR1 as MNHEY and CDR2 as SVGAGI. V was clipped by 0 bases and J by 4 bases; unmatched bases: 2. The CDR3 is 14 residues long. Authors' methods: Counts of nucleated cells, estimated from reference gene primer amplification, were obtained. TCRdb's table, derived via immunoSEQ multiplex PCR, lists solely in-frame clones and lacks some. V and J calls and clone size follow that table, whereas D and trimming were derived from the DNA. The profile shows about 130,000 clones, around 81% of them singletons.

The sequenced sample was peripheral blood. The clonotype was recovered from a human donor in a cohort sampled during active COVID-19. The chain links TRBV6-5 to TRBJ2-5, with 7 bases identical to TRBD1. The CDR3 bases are TGTGCCAGCAGTTACTCGAACAGGGGAGAGACCCAGTACTTC. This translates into CASSYSNRGETQYF.